This T cell receptor (beta chain) appears in the sequencing data of a study of T cell repertoires in cytomegalovirus infection. Overall study context: In public TCR beta signatures, there were indications of both CMV infection and matching HLA type.

V was cut by 5 bases and J by 1 base, with 14 bases left in between. Germline lookup yields CDR1 SGHTA and CDR2 FQGNSA. This CDR3 is built from 15 residues. Study outcomes and limitations: Ex vivo responses were dominated by HLA-C-restricted CMV-specific TCR beta clonotypes. Pooled public TCR beta family frequency picked out CMV carriers with the relevant HLA.

TCRdb re-called the reads through MiXCR, storing one row per CDR3 protein. The sample holds 290,000 or so distinct CDR3 sequences; under 30% are singletons and the top ten take about 14%. This clonotype was detected ten times or more. The antigen is undetermined. This chain links TRBV7-2 with TRBJ2-5; a weak D match, TRBD1 (6 bases). This receptor was taken from a human donor in good health (CMV status not recorded). Some clones in this sample may be carry-over from other donors' samples. Sequencing was carried out using PBMCs. The CDR3 DNA sequence: TGTGCCAGCAGCCCCTTGCGGACAGTCCAAGAGACCCAGTACTTC. The encoded protein is CASSPLRTVQETQYF.